Following are 16 T cell receptor beta chains from one sample sequenced in a study of early T cells in non-severe SARS-CoV-2 infection. TCRdb re-called the 5' RACE reads through MiXCR, storing one row per CDR3 protein. The table shows about 77,000 distinct CDR3 sequences, with about 17% occurring only once. Material for sequencing was whole blood. These receptors were taken from an adult who was a healthcare worker with PCR-confirmed SARS-CoV-2 infection or an uninfected control (not recorded which).

DNA for the CDR3: TGCGCCAGCAGCGGGACAGCCGAAAACTATGGCTACACCTTC. It codes for CASSGTAENYGYTF. The rearrangement joins TRBV5-1 to TRBJ1-2, with 7 positions matching TRBD1. This CDR3 spans 14 amino acids. V shed 4 bases and J 2 bases; nucleotides not matched to a gene: 5. Germline V gene sequence: CDR1 SGHRS, CDR2 YFSETQ.

With respect to this clonotype: Relative to the germline gene, one junction end is altered; a read error may explain this. This sequence joins TRBV7-2 and TRBJ2-1; D gene uncertain. The CDR3 loop spans 15 amino acids. Germline V gene data show CDR1 as SGHTA and CDR2 as FQGNSA. The CDR3 here is CASSPINSGRNEQFF. In DNA, the CDR3 is TGTGCTAGCAGCCCTATTAACTCGGGCCGGAATGAGCAGTTCTTC.

This sequence joins TRBV12-3 or TRBV12-4 and TRBJ2-7; 9 nucleotides align to TRBD2. V trimming: 1 base; J trimming: 0 bases; junction bases outside the gene matches: 7. The CDR3 loop spans 17 amino acids. CDR3 sequence: CASSLVTSGPSSYEQYF. CDR3 nucleotide sequence: TGTGCCAGCAGTTTAGTGACTAGCGGTCCTAGCTCCTACGAGCAGTACTTC.

This clonotype was found a few times. The rearrangement uses TRBV28 and TRBJ2-1, with unresolved D. V was trimmed by 6 bases and J by 0 bases, leaving 3 bases between them. The CDR3 consists of 12 residues. Germline V gene lookup returns CDR1 MDHEN and CDR2 SYDVKM. Written as DNA, the CDR3 is TGTGCCAGCAGGAGCTCCTACAATGAGCAGTTCTTC. Encoded protein: CASRSSYNEQFF.

The chain uses TRBV28 and TRBJ2-1; 11 bases fit TRBD2. This CDR3 is 17 amino acids long. Germline V gene data show CDR1 as MDHEN and CDR2 as SYDVKM. V lost 5 bases, J lost 7 bases, and 13 bases stayed unmatched. This CDR3 reads CASSPGVAGGPRNEQFF. CDR3 nucleotide sequence: TGTGCCAGCAGTCCGGGGGTAGCGGGAGGGCCTCGGAATGAGCAGTTCTTC.

V usage is TRBV13 and J usage is TRBJ1-2; D is unresolved. Germline lookup yields CDR1 PRHDT and CDR2 FYEKMQ (reference sequence). The V gene lost 3 bases and the J gene lost 8 bases, with 28 bases spanning the gap. The CDR3 spans 18 residues. CDR3 DNA sequence: TGTGCCAGCAGCTTCACATATGAGGAACCTATACCCACGGGAGGCTACACCTTC. This encodes CASSFTYEEPIPTGGYTF.

This chain uses TRBV28 with TRBJ2-2; D remains unclear. Germline values: CDR1 MDHEN, CDR2 SYDVKM. The V and J ends lost 6 bases and 4 bases respectively, with 9 bases between them. The CDR3 spans 13 residues. CDR3 amino acids: CASSSPPTGELFF. Here the CDR3 DNA reads TGTGCCAGCAGCTCTCCTCCCACCGGGGAGCTGTTTTTT. The variable domain in full, with the rest retrieved from reference TRBV28 and TRBJ2-2, is DVKVTQSSRYLVKRTGEKVFLECVQDMDHENMFWYRQDPGLGLRLIYFSYDVKMKEKGDIPEGYSVSREKKERFSLILESASTNQTSMYLCASSSPPTGELFFGEGSRLTVL.

This chain joins TRBV20-1 and TRBJ2-1, with 10 bases identical to TRBD2. Looked up from germline, CDR1 is DFQATT and CDR2 is SNEGSKA (reference sequence). This CDR3 comprises 14 residues. The J segment lost 4 bases and the V segment lost 6 bases, leaving 6 bases of the junction unmatched. CDR3 sequence reads: CSATGLAAYNEQFF. The DNA of the CDR3 is TGCAGTGCAACCGGACTAGCGGCTTACAATGAGCAGTTCTTC.

This clonotype has only a few counts. This CDR3 reads CASRSGLAGAGGELFF. The CDR3 DNA sequence: TGTGCCAGCAGGTCGGGACTAGCGGGAGCGGGCGGGGAGCTGTTTTTT. The chain is built from TRBV12-3 or TRBV12-4 and TRBJ2-2; 14 bases agree with TRBD2. J gave up 7 bases and V 6 bases, and 7 bases lay outside the gene matches. The CDR3 sequence is 16 residues long.

The gene calls are TRBV2 and TRBJ1-1; 10 bases are shared with TRBD1. Germline CDR1 reads SNHLY; CDR2 reads FYNNEI. V dropped 8 bases and J dropped 6; count of bases not matched to a gene: 6. The CDR3 contains 13 residues. The CDR3 nucleotides read TGTGCCAGCTCGGGACAGGGGAGGGCTGAAGCTTTCTTT. This gives the protein CASSGQGRAEAFF. The full variable domain, in which reference TRBV2 and TRBJ1-1 provide the parts outside the CDR3, is EPEVTQTPSHQVTQMGQEVILRCVPISNHLYFYWYRQILGQKVEFLVSFYNNEISEKSEIFDDQFSVERPDGSNFTLKIRSTKLEDSAMYFCASSGQGRAEAFFGQGTRLTVV.

This clonotype was seen only a few times. The chain is built from TRBV20-1 and TRBJ1-1; possibly TRBD1 for D (5 bases). This CDR3 is built from 14 residues. Trimming pared 6 bases from V and 3 bases from J, leaving 17 bases between. Germline loops: CDR1 DFQATT, CDR2 SNEGSKA (reference sequence). The CDR3 DNA reads TGCAGTGCGTTTCATTCGACAGATCACACTGAAGCTTTCTTT. Its protein product is CSAFHSTDHTEAFF.

This clonotype has just a few counts. The chain uses TRBV6-1 and TRBJ2-3; D ambiguous. Germline V gives CDR1 MNHNS, CDR2 SASEGT. V shed 2 bases and J shed 2 bases, with 11 bases lying between them. The CDR3 has 15 residues. CDR3 nucleotides: TGTGCCAGCAGTGAATCGATCAGAAACACAGATACGCAGTATTTT. It translates to CASSESIRNTDTQYF.

The gene calls are TRBV7-8 and TRBJ2-3; 7 positions match TRBD2. V lost 5 bases, J lost 9 bases, and 5 bases stayed unmatched. Germline V gene sequence: CDR1 SGHVS, CDR2 FQNEAQ. The CDR3 spans 12 residues. CDR3 residues: CASSTGTTTQYF. The CDR3 DNA sequence: TGTGCCAGCAGCACTGGGACTACAACGCAGTATTTT.

This clonotype was observed at least ten times. This chain links TRBV13 with TRBJ1-2; 8 bases fit TRBD1. This CDR3 has 15 residues. The trim removed 5 bases at V and 6 bases at J, leaving 11 bases unmatched. CDR1 and CDR2 (germline): PRHDT, FYEKMQ (reference sequence). The CDR3 spells CASSAGQGSQDGYTF. CDR3 nucleotides: TGTGCCAGCAGCGCAGGACAGGGCAGTCAGGATGGCTACACCTTC.

This chain links TRBV19 with TRBJ2-1; TRBD2 agrees at 9 bases. Germline V gene sequence: CDR1 LNHDA, CDR2 SQIVND (reference sequence). CDR3 size: 15 residues. V shed 5 bases, J shed 6 bases, and the junction held 8 bases outside the gene matches. CDR3 sequence: CASSPKGLARNEQFF. For the CDR3, the DNA is TGTGCCAGTAGTCCTAAGGGACTAGCCCGCAATGAGCAGTTCTTC.

This clonotype has just a few counts. The rearrangement uses TRBV7-8 and TRBJ1-2; the match to TRBD1 covers 8 bases. This CDR3 has 16 amino acids. V was pared by 5 bases and J by 6 bases, with 14 bases of the junction left unmatched. The V gene's germline CDR1 is SGHVS and CDR2 FQNEAQ. CDR3 coding DNA: TGTGCCAGCAGCCACTTAGTAGAGACAGGGGCTAATGGCTACACCTTC. Translating it yields CASSHLVETGANGYTF.